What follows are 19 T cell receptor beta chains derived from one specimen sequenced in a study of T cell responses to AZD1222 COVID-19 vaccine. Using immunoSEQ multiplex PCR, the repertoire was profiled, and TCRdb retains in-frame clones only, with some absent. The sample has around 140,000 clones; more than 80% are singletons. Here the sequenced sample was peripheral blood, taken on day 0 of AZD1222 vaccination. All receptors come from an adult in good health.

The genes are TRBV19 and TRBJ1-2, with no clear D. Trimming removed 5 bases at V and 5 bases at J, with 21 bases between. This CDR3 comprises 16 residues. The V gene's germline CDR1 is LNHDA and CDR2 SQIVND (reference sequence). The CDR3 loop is CASSPNHRGEEYGYTF. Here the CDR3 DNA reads TGTGCCAGTAGTCCCAACCATCGCGGGGAGGAGTATGGCTACACCTTC.

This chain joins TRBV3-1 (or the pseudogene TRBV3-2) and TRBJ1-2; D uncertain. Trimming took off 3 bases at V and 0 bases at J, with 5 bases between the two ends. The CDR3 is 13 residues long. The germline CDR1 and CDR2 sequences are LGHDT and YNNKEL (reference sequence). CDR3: CASSHRANYGYTF. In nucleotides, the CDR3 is TGTGCCAGCAGCCATCGGGCTAACTATGGCTACACCTTC.

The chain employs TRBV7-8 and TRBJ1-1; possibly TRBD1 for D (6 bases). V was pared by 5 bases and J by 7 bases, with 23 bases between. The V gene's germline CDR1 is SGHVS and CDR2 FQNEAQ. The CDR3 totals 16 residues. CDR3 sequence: CASSPHRVPIKHEAFF. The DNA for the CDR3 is TGTGCCAGCAGCCCCCACAGGGTACCCATTAAGCATGAAGCTTTCTTT.

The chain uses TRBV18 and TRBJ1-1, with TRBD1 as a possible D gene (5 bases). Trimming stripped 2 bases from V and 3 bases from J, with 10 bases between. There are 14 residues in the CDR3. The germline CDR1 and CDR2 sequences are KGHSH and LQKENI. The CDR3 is CASSPGGTHTEAFF. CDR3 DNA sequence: TGTGCCAGCTCACCAGGAGGGACCCACACTGAAGCTTTCTTT.

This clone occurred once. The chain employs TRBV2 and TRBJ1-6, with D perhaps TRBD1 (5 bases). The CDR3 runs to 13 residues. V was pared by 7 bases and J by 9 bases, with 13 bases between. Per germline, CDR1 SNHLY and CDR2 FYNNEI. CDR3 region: CASKGTQSSPLHF. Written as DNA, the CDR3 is TGTGCCAGCAAAGGGACCCAGAGTTCACCCCTCCACTTT. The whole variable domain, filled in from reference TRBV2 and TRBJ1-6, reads EPEVTQTPSHQVTQMGQEVILRCVPISNHLYFYWYRQILGQKVEFLVSFYNNEISEKSEIFDDQFSVERPDGSNFTLKIRSTKLEDSAMYFCASKGTQSSPLHFGNGTRLTVT.

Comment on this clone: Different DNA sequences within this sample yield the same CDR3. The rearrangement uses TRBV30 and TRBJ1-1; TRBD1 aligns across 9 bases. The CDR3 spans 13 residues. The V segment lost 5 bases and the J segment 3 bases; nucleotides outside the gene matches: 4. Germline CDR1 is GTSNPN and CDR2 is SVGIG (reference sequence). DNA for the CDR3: TGTGCCTGGTCGGGACAGGGCTACACTGAAGCTTTCTTT. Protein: CAWSGQGYTEAFF.

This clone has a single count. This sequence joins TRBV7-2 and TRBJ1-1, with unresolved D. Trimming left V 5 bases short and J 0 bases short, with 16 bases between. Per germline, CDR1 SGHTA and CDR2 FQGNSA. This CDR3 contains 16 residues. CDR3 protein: CASSRRSSAMNTEAFF. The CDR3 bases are TGTGCCAGCAGCCGCAGGTCCTCCGCTATGAACACTGAAGCTTTCTTT.

The CDR3 nucleotides read TGCGCCAGCAGCTTGGTTGCGGGGGCGCAACCCCACGAGCAGTACTTC. This encodes CASSLVAGAQPHEQYF. The chain combines TRBV5-1 with TRBJ2-7, with D possibly being TRBD2 (7 bases). Germline CDR1 reads SGHRS; CDR2 reads YFSETQ. Trimming cost V 0 bases and J 5 bases, with 18 bases left between them. The CDR3 contains 16 residues.

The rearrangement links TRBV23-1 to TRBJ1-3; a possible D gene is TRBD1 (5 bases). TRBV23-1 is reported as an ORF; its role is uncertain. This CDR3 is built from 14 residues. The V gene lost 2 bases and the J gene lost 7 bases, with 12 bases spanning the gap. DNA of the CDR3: TGCGCCAGCAGTCAAGGGGCCCGGGGGAACACCATATATTTT. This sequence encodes CASSQGARGNTIYF.

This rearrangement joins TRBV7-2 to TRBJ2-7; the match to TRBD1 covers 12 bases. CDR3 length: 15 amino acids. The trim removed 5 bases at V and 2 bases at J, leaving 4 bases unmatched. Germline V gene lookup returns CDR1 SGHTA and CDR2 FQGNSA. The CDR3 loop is CASSVRDRGPYEQYF. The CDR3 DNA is TGTGCCAGCAGCGTCCGGGACAGGGGGCCCTACGAGCAGTACTTC.

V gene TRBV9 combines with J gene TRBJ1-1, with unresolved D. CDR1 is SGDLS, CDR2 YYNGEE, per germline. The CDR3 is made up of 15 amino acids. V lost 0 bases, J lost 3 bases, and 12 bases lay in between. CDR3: CASSVDPKGDTEAFF. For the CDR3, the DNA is TGTGCCAGCAGCGTAGACCCCAAGGGCGACACTGAAGCTTTCTTT. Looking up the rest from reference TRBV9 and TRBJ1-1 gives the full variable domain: DSGVTQTPKHLITATGQRVTLRCSPRSGDLSVYWYQQSLDQGLQFLIQYYNGEERAKGNILERFSAQQFPDLHSELNLSSLELGDSALYFCASSVDPKGDTEAFFGQGTRLTVV.

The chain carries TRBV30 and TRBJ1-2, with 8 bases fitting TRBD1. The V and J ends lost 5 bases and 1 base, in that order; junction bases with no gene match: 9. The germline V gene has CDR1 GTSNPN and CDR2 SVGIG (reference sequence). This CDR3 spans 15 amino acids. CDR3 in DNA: TGTGCCTGGGGTACCGGACAGGGCGGTAACTATGGCTACACCTTC. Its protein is CAWGTGQGGNYGYTF.

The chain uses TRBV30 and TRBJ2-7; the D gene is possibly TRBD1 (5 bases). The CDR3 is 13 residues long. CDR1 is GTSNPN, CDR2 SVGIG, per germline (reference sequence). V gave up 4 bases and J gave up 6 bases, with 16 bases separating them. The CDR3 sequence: CAWTGQPLGEQYF. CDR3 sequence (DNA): TGTGCCTGGACAGGGCAACCACTTGGCGAGCAGTACTTC.

CDR3 sequence: CASSQGDMARRSGNTIYF. CDR3 DNA: TGTGCCAGCAGCCAAGGCGACATGGCTCGGAGGTCTGGAAACACCATATATTTT. V and J are TRBV4-2 and TRBJ1-3; D is ambiguous. Between the trimmed V and J ends, which lost 1 base and 1 base, there was a span of 17 bases. The germline V gene encodes CDR1 LGHNA and CDR2 YNFKEQ. The CDR3 is made up of 18 amino acids.

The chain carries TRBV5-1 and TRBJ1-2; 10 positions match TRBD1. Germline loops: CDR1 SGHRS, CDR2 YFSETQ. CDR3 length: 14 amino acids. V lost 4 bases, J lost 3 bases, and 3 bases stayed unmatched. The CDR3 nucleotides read TGCGCCAGCAGCCCGGGACAGGGGTACTATGGCTACACCTTC. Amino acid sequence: CASSPGQGYYGYTF.

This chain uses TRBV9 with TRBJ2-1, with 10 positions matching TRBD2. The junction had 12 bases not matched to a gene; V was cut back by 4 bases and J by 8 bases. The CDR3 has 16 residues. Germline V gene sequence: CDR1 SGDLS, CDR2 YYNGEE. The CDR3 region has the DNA TGTGCCAGCAGCTCATTCTCAGGGACTAGCGCCGATGAGCAGTTCTTC. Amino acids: CASSSFSGTSADEQFF.

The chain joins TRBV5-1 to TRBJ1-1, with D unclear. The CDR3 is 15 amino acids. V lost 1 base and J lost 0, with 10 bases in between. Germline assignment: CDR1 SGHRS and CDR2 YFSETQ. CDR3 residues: CASSLNPTMNTEAFF. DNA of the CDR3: TGCGCCAGCAGCTTGAACCCGACTATGAACACTGAAGCTTTCTTT.

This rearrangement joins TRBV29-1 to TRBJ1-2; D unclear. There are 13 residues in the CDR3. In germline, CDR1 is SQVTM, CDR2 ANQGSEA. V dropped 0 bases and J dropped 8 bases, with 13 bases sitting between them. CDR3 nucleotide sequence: TGCAGCGTTGAAGAGGTCGCCGGCCAAGGCTACACCTTC. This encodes CSVEEVAGQGYTF.

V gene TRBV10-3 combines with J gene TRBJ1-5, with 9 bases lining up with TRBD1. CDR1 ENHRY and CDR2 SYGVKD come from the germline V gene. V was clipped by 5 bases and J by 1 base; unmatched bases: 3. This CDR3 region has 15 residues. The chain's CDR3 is CAISKTGGSNQPQHF. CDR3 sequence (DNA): TGTGCCATCAGTAAGACAGGGGGGAGCAATCAGCCCCAGCATTTT.